This note documents a single T cell receptor (beta chain) sequence. This entry belongs to a study of technical replicates of blood from several donors. Assay: immunoSEQ multiplex PCR; the TCRdb copy retains only in-frame clones and omits some. Among over 70,000 clones, 80% to 95% were seen once, and the ten largest hold 0.41%. V was cut by 4 bases and J by 0 bases, with 14 bases left in between. The CDR3 spans 15 residues. Looked up from germline, CDR1 is SGDLS and CDR2 is YYNGEE. This clonotype was obtained from a human donor in good health. The specimen was T cells isolated from PBMCs. The chain combines TRBV9 with TRBJ2-7, with D possibly being TRBD2 (6 bases). The CDR3 loop reads CASSPGLSISYEQYF. CDR3 bases: TGTGCCAGCAGCCCGGGACTCTCAATCTCCTACGAGCAGTACTTC.